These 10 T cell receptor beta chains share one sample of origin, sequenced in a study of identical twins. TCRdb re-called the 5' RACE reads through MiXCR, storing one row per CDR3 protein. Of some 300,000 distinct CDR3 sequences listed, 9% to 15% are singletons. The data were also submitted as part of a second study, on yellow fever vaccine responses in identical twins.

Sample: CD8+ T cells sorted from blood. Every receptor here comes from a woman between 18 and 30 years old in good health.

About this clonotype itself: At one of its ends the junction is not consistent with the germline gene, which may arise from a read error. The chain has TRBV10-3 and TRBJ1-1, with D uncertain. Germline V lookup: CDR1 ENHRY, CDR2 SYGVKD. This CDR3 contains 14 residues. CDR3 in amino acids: CAITEGSRNTEAFF. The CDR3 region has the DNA TGTGCCATCACTGAGGGATCAAGGAACACTGAAGCTTTCTTT.

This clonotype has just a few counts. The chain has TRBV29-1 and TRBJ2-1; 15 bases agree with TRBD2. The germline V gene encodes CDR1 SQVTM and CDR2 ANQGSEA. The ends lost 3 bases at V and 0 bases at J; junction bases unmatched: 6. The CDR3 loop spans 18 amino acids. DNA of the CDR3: TGCAGCGTTGAGGGACTAGCGGGGGGATACAGCTCCTACAATGAGCAGTTCTTC. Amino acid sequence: CSVEGLAGGYSSYNEQFF.

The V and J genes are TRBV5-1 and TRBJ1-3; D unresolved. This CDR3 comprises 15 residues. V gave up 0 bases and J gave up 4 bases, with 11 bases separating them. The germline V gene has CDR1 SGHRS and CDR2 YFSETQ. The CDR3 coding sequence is TGCGCCAGCAGCTTGGCCGAAACGTCCGGAAACACCATATATTTT. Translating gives CASSLAETSGNTIYF.

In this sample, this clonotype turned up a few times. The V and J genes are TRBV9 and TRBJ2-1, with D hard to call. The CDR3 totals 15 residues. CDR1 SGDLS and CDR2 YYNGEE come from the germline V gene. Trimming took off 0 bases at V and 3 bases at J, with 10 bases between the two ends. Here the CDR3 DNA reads TGTGCCAGCAGCGTAGGAAATAGGGTCTACAATGAGCAGTTCTTC. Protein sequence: CASSVGNRVYNEQFF. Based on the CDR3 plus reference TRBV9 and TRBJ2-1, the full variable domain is DSGVTQTPKHLITATGQRVTLRCSPRSGDLSVYWYQQSLDQGLQFLIQYYNGEERAKGNILERFSAQQFPDLHSELNLSSLELGDSALYFCASSVGNRVYNEQFFGPGTRLTVL.

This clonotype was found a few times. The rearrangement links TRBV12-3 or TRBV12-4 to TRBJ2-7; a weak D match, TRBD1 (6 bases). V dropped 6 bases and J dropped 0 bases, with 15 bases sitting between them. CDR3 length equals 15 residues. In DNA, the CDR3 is TGTGCCAGCAGCTGGGGAGAGGGGGACTCCTACGAGCAGTACTTC. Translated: CASSWGEGDSYEQYF.

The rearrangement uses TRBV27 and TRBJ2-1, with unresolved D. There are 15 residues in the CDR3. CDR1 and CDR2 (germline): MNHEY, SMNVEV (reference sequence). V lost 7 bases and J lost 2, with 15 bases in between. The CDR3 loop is CASMSSANPYNEQFF. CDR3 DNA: TGTGCCAGCATGTCTTCAGCGAACCCCTACAATGAGCAGTTCTTC.

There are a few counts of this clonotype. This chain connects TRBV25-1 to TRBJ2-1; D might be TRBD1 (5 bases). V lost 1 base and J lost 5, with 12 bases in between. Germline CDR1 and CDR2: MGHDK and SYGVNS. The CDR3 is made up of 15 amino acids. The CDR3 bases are TGTGCCAGCAGTGAATCGACAGAAGAGGACAATGAGCAGTTCTTC. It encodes CASSESTEEDNEQFF.

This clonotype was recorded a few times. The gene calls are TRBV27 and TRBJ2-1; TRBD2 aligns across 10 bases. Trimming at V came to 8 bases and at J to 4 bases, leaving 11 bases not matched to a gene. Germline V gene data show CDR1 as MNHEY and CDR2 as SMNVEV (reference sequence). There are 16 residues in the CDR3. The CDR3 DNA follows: TGTGCCAGCTATAAATTAGGGACTAGCGCTTACAATGAGCAGTTCTTC. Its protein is CASYKLGTSAYNEQFF.

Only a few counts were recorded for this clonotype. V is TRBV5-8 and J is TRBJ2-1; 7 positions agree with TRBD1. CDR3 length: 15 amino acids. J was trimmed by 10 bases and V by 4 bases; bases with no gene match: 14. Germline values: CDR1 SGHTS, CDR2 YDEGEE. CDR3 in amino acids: CASSLRHPDREEQFF. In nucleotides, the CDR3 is TGTGCCAGCAGCCTACGCCATCCTGACAGGGAAGAGCAGTTCTTC.

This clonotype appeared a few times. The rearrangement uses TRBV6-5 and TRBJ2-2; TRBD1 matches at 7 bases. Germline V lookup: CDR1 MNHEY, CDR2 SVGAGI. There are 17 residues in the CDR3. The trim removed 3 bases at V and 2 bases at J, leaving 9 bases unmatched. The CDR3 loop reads CASSYDRERLNTGELFF. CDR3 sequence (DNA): TGTGCCAGCAGTTATGACAGGGAAAGGCTAAACACCGGGGAGCTGTTTTTT.